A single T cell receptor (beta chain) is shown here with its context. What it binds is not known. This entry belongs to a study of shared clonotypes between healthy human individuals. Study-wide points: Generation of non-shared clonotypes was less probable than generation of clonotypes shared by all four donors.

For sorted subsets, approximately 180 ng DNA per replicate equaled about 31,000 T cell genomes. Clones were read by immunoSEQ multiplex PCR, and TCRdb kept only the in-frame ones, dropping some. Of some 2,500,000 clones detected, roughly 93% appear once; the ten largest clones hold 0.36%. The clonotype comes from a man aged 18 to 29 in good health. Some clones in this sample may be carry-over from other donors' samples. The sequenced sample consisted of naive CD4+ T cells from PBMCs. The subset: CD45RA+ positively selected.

As DNA, the CDR3 is TGTGCCAGCAGCCCCTCCGGGACACATCAAGAGACCCAGTACTTC. Protein sequence: CASSPSGTHQETQYF. The rearrangement links TRBV28 to TRBJ2-5, with D perhaps TRBD1 (6 bases). Germline assignment: CDR1 MDHEN and CDR2 SYDVKM. Trimming removed 6 bases from V and 2 bases from J, with 16 bases in between. This CDR3 region has 15 residues.